This record covers a single T cell receptor beta chain. As yet, its antigen is unknown. In germline, CDR1 is SNHLY, CDR2 FYNNEI. Unmatched junction bases numbered 4, after V lost 2 bases and J lost 0 bases. The length of the CDR3 is 16 residues. The sample comes from a study of radiotherapy plus CTLA-4 blockade in lung cancer. Study at large: The study recorded objective responses in about 18% of patients and disease control in 31%.

Sequencing was performed with immunoSEQ multiplex PCR; in TCRdb, only in-frame clones are kept and a portion is missing. The sample has some 71,000 clones; approximately 76% are singletons. Participants had chemo-refractory metastatic non-small-cell lung cancer and were treated with focal radiation plus ipilimumab CTLA-4 blockade. General observations from the study: Together with interferon-beta, which increased in serum after radiation, early dynamic changes in blood T cell clones were reportedly the best predictors of response. Among blood TCR repertoires after radiotherapy plus ipilimumab, tumor-derived clones expanded.

This sample comprised peripheral blood, obtained from a patient treated with radiotherapy plus ipilimumab. The J gene is TRBJ2-3, the V gene TRBV2, with TRBD2 identical over 8 bases. The sequence derives from a human donor with non-small cell lung cancer whose response to radiotherapy plus ipilimumab could not be evaluated. Some clones in this sample may be carry-over from other donors' samples. The CDR3 nucleotides are TGTGCCAGCAGTGAAAGTCTAGCGGGTAGCACAGATACGCAGTATTTT. Translated: CASSESLAGSTDTQYF.